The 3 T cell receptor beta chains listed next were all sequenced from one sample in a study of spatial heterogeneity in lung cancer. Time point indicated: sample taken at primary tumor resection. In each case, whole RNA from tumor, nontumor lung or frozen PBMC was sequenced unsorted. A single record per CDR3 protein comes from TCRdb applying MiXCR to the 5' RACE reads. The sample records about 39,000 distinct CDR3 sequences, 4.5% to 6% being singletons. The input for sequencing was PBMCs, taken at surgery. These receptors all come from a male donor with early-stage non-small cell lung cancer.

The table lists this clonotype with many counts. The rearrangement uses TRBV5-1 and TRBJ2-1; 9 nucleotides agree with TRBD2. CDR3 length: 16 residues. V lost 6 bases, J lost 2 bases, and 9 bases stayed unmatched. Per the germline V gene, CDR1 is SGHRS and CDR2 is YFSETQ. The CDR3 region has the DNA TGCGCCAGCACCCGGGGCGGGGGGGCTGCCTACAATGAGCAGTTCTTC. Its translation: CASTRGGGAAYNEQFF.

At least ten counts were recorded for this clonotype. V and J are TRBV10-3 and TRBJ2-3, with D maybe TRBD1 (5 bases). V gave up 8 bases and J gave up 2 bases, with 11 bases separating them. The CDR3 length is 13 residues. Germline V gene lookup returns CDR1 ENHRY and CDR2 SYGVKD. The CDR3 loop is CAIQGSDTDTQYF. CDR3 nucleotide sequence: TGTGCCATCCAGGGTAGTGACACAGATACGCAGTATTTT.

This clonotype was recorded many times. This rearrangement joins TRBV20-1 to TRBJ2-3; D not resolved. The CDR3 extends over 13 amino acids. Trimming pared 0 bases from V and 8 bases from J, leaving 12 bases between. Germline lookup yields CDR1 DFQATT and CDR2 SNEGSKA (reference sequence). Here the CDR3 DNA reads TGCAGTGCTAGAGAGAAGCTCGTCGGTACGCAGTATTTT. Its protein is CSAREKLVGTQYF.